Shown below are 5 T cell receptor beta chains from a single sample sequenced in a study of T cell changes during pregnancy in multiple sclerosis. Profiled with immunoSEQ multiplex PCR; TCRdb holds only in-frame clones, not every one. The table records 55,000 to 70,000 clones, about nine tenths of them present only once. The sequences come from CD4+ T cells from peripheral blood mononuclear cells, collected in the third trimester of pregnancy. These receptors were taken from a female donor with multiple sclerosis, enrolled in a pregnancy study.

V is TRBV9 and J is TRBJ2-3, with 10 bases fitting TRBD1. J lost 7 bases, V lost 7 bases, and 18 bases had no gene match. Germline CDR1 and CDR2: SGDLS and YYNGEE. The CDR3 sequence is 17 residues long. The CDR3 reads CASATPIQGQGMNTQYF. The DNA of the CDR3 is TGTGCCAGCGCTACTCCCATCCAGGGACAGGGGATGAATACGCAGTATTTT.

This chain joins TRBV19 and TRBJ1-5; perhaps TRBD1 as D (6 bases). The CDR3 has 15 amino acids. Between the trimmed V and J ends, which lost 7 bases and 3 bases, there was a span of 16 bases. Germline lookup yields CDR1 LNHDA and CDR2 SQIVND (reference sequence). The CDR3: CASTYSRTDNQPQHF. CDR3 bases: TGTGCCAGTACCTATAGTAGGACAGACAATCAGCCCCAGCATTTT.

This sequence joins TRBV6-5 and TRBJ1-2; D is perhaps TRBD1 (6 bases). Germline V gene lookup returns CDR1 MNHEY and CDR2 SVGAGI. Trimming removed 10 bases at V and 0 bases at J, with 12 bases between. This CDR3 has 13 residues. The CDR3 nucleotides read TGTGCCACACGGACAGACACTAACTATGGCTACACCTTC. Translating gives CATRTDTNYGYTF.

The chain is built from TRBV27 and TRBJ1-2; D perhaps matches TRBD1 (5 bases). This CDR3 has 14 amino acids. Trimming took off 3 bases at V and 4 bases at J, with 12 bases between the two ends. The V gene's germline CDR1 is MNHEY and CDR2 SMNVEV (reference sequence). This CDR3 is CASSFSGQGYGYTF. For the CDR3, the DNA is TGTGCCAGCAGTTTTTCAGGGCAGGGCTATGGCTACACCTTC.

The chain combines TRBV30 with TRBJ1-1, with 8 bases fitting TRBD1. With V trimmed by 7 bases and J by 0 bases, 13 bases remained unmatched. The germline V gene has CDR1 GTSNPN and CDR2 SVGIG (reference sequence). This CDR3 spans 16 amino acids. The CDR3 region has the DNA TGTGCCTTGACAGGGGCGCAAAGAGGAATGAACACTGAAGCTTTCTTT. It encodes CALTGAQRGMNTEAFF.